One and the same sample provided the 28 T cell receptor beta chains below, sequenced in a study of immune evolution from preneoplasia to lung adenocarcinoma. The table came from immunoSEQ multiplex PCR; TCRdb's copy has only in-frame clones and leaves some out. The sample holds some 8,200 clones, almost 80% seen once. Specimen: FFPE minimally invasive lung adenocarcinoma tissue. These receptors were taken from an older donor with lung adenocarcinoma.

The chain carries TRBV28 and TRBJ1-5, with D perhaps matching TRBD1 (5 bases). This CDR3 region has 14 residues. Looked up from germline, CDR1 is MDHEN and CDR2 is SYDVKM. V shed 6 bases and J shed 2 bases, with 11 bases lying between them. The CDR3 here is CASSPGIRNQPQHF. The CDR3 nucleotides are TGTGCCAGCAGCCCAGGGATACGCAATCAGCCCCAGCATTTT.

The V call is TRBV4-1, the J call TRBJ2-5; perhaps TRBD1 as D (6 bases). V lost 0 bases to trimming and J lost 0 bases, with 11 bases between them. Per germline, CDR1 MGHRA and CDR2 YSYEKL. The CDR3 has 16 amino acids. This CDR3 is CASSQEGWTDQETQYF. The DNA of the CDR3 is TGCGCCAGCAGCCAAGAGGGATGGACAGACCAAGAGACCCAGTACTTC.

CDR3 loop: CATSRDRSGLAGVKDTQYF. The CDR3 nucleotides read TGTGCCACCAGCAGAGACCGGTCGGGGCTAGCGGGAGTTAAAGATACGCAGTATTTT. The chain joins TRBV15 to TRBJ2-3, with TRBD2 identical over 10 bases. The CDR3 has 19 amino acids. Trimming removed 0 bases from V and 5 bases from J; junction bases left unmatched: 14. The germline gives CDR1 LNHNV, CDR2 YYDKDF (reference sequence).

This clone was seen a few times. V gene TRBV28 combines with J gene TRBJ2-2, with D tentatively TRBD2 (5 bases). Germline CDR1 MDHEN, CDR2 SYDVKM. Trimming shortened V by 6 bases and J by 5 bases, and 13 bases separated the two germline ends. This CDR3 has 14 residues. This CDR3 reads CASRDIGMTGELFF. CDR3 DNA: TGTGCCAGCAGAGACATCGGGATGACCGGGGAGCTGTTTTTT.

This clone was detected a few times. The V gene is TRBV25-1, the J gene TRBJ2-5; 7 nucleotides line up with TRBD2. The germline V gene has CDR1 MGHDK and CDR2 SYGVNS. V was clipped by 2 bases and J by 2 bases; unmatched bases: 2. The CDR3 consists of 14 residues. The DNA for the CDR3 is TGTGCCAGCAGTGAACGCGGGGGTCAAGAGACCCAGTACTTC. Its translation: CASSERGGQETQYF.

Remarks on this clone: Other DNA sequences in this sample translate to the same CDR3. V and J are TRBV5-1 and TRBJ2-2; the match to TRBD2 covers 9 bases. V dropped 6 bases and J dropped 1; count of bases not matched to a gene: 10. The CDR3 spans 17 residues. CDR1 is SGHRS, CDR2 YFSETQ, per germline. The CDR3 region has the DNA TGCGCCAGCACCCTAGCGGGAAGAGGTCTGAACACCGGGGAGCTGTTTTTT. Its translation is CASTLAGRGLNTGELFF.

The chain combines TRBV5-1 with TRBJ2-5, with 7 bases aligning to TRBD1. There are 13 residues in the CDR3. CDR1 SGHRS and CDR2 YFSETQ come from the germline V gene. The junction had 4 bases not matched to a gene; V was cut back by 4 bases and J by 4 bases. The CDR3 sequence is CASSLTGVETQYF. The CDR3 nucleotides read TGCGCCAGCAGCCTAACAGGGGTAGAGACCCAGTACTTC. Complete variable domain (other parts from reference TRBV5-1 and TRBJ2-5): KAGVTQTPRYLIKTRGQQVTLSCSPISGHRSVSWYQQTPGQGLQFLFEYFSETQRNKGNFPGRFSGRQFSNSRSEMNVSTLELGDSALYLCASSLTGVETQYFGPGTRLLVL.

The rearrangement links TRBV29-1 to TRBJ2-3; a weak D match, TRBD1 (5 bases). Germline-derived CDR1 and CDR2 are SQVTM and ANQGSEA. V was pared by 6 bases and J by 3 bases, with 13 bases between. This CDR3 spans 13 amino acids. The DNA for the CDR3 is TGCAGCGTCTGGTCAGGGTTTACAGATACGCAGTATTTT. It is translated as CSVWSGFTDTQYF.

The chain uses TRBV10-2 and TRBJ1-1; perhaps TRBD1 as D (6 bases). The germline CDR1 and CDR2 sequences are WSHSY and SAAADI. The CDR3 consists of 18 residues. The V end was cut by 6 bases, the J end by 4 bases, with 27 bases between. The CDR3 DNA follows: TGCGCCAGCAGCGAATTCCGGACGCTCAGGGGTGGGGGCACTGAAGCTTTCTTT. Translating it yields CASSEFRTLRGGGTEAFF.

The chain links TRBV30 to TRBJ2-4; possibly TRBD1 or TRBD2 for D (5 bases each). The CDR3 is made up of 15 amino acids. The V and J ends lost 0 bases and 9 bases respectively, with 18 bases between them. CDR1 is GTSNPN and CDR2 is SVGIG in the germline V gene (reference sequence). In DNA, the CDR3 is TGTGCCTGGAGTGTAGGAAGCGGCGGGCAGGGCATTCAGTACTTC. Translated: CAWSVGSGGQGIQYF.

V usage is TRBV28 and J usage is TRBJ2-7, with 9 bases aligning to TRBD1. Germline CDR1 reads MDHEN; CDR2 reads SYDVKM. There are 14 residues in the CDR3. V shed 5 bases, J shed 5 bases, and the junction held 7 bases outside the gene matches. The CDR3 sequence is CASSPGTGRHEQYF. The CDR3 nucleotides are TGTGCCAGCAGTCCCGGGACAGGGAGGCACGAGCAGTACTTC.

This chain links TRBV5-5 with TRBJ1-2; D possibly corresponds to TRBD1 (6 bases). The length of the CDR3 is 13 residues. The V end was cut by 4 bases, the J end by 6 bases, with 13 bases between. The V gene's germline CDR1 is SGHKS and CDR2 YYEKEE (reference sequence). The CDR3 region has the DNA TGTGCCAGCAGCAACACAGGGTTTAATGGCTACACCTTC. Residues: CASSNTGFNGYTF.

This chain links TRBV6-1 with TRBJ1-4; no clear D. Germline V gene lookup returns CDR1 MNHNS and CDR2 SASEGT. The CDR3 totals 13 residues. Trimming removed 6 bases from V and 8 bases from J, with 13 bases in between. The CDR3 region is CASRFGWKEKLFF. CDR3 DNA: TGTGCCAGCAGGTTTGGTTGGAAGGAAAAACTGTTTTTT.

In its sample, this clone was seen a few times. The chain joins TRBV28 to TRBJ2-5, with 8 positions matching TRBD2. CDR3 length: 15 amino acids. Germline CDR1 MDHEN, CDR2 SYDVKM. J lost 4 bases, V lost 5 bases, and 9 bases had no gene match. The CDR3 protein is CASSLGLAPGETQYF. The CDR3, as DNA: TGTGCCAGCAGTCTTGGACTAGCCCCAGGAGAGACCCAGTACTTC.

The table lists this clone with a few counts. J is TRBJ2-7 and V is TRBV20-1, with a tentative D call TRBD1 (6 bases). Looked up from germline, CDR1 is DFQATT and CDR2 is SNEGSKA (reference sequence). Between the trimmed V and J ends, which lost 2 bases and 6 bases, there was a span of 8 bases. This CDR3 is built from 11 residues. The CDR3 sequence is CSARQGIEQYF. The CDR3 DNA reads TGCAGTGCTAGACAGGGGATCGAGCAGTACTTC.

The chain carries TRBV12-5 and TRBJ2-1, with 10 bases matching TRBD2. J gave up 3 bases and V 4 bases, and 6 bases lay outside the gene matches. The CDR3 contains 16 residues. Germline CDR1 LGHNT, CDR2 FRNRAP. The CDR3 protein is CASGSSASGSYNEQFF. In DNA, the CDR3 is TGTGCTAGTGGTTCCTCAGCTAGCGGGAGCTACAATGAGCAGTTCTTC.

This chain links TRBV20-1 with TRBJ2-1; no definite D call. V gave up 3 bases and J gave up 7 bases, with 7 bases separating them. CDR1 is DFQATT, CDR2 SNEGSKA, per germline (reference sequence). The CDR3 has 11 amino acids. The CDR3 loop is CSASRGNEQFF. In DNA form, the CDR3 reads TGCAGTGCTAGTCGTGGTAATGAGCAGTTCTTC.

The chain combines TRBV5-6 with TRBJ1-2, with D unresolved. The CDR3 loop spans 14 amino acids. Germline V lookup: CDR1 SGHDT, CDR2 YYEEEE. Between the trimmed V and J ends, which lost 2 bases and 4 bases, there was a span of 12 bases. The CDR3 loop is CASSLPGPSYGYTF. DNA for the CDR3: TGTGCCAGCAGCTTACCGGGTCCAAGCTATGGCTACACCTTC.

V is TRBV15 and J is TRBJ1-2; possible D gene TRBD1, 5 bases. CDR3 length: 15 amino acids. The germline V gene has CDR1 LNHNV and CDR2 YYDKDF (reference sequence). The V end was cut by 4 bases, the J end by 4 bases, with 16 bases between. The CDR3 sequence: CATSIGGAISYGYTF. DNA of the CDR3: TGTGCCACCAGCATAGGAGGGGCCATATCCTATGGCTACACCTTC. Drawing the rest from reference TRBV15 and TRBJ1-2, the complete variable domain is DAMVIQNPRYQVTQFGKPVTLSCSQTLNHNVMYWYQQKSSQAPKLLFHYYDKDFNNEADTPDNFQSRRPNTSFCFLDIRSPGLGDTAMYLCATSIGGAISYGYTFGSGTRLTVV.

This clone has a single count. The chain joins TRBV30 to TRBJ1-2, with 9 positions matching TRBD1. Losses at the gene ends were 2 bases for V and 7 bases for J; bases not matched to a gene: 5. Germline-derived CDR1 and CDR2 are GTSNPN and SVGIG (reference sequence). The CDR3 loop spans 13 amino acids. The CDR3 reads CAWSPGTGSGYTF. CDR3 bases: TGTGCCTGGAGTCCCGGGACAGGGAGTGGCTACACCTTC.

This clone was counted only a few times. Here the CDR3 reads CASSESLAGLYNEQFF. The CDR3 region has the DNA TGTGCCAGCAGTGAATCCCTAGCGGGGTTATACAATGAGCAGTTCTTC. The V gene is TRBV6-1, the J gene TRBJ2-1; 9 bases map to TRBD2. The trim removed 2 bases at V and 4 bases at J, leaving 6 bases unmatched. From germline, CDR1 is MNHNS and CDR2 SASEGT. This CDR3 spans 16 amino acids.

V usage is TRBV28 and J usage is TRBJ2-6; D unresolved. Germline V gene lookup returns CDR1 MDHEN and CDR2 SYDVKM. The V gene lost 1 base and the J gene lost 0 bases, with 7 bases spanning the gap. This CDR3 contains 16 residues. Here the CDR3 DNA reads TGTGCCAGCAGTTTATTGAAAGCCTCTGGGGCCAACGTCCTGACTTTC. It yields the protein CASSLLKASGANVLTF.

The sample holds one count of this clone. V and J are TRBV7-6 and TRBJ2-1, with TRBD1 matching 9 bases. Losses at the gene ends were 4 bases for V and 6 bases for J; bases not matched to a gene: 7. CDR3 length: 15 residues. The germline V gene encodes CDR1 SGHVS and CDR2 FNYEAQ. The CDR3 loop reads CASSSGQGGFNEQFF. The CDR3 nucleotides read TGTGCCAGCAGCTCGGGACAGGGAGGGTTCAATGAGCAGTTCTTC.

The chain is built from TRBV7-9 and TRBJ2-2, with 9 bases aligning to TRBD1. CDR3 length: 15 amino acids. With V trimmed by 6 bases and J by 3 bases, 5 bases remained unmatched. The germline gives CDR1 SEHNR, CDR2 FQNEAQ (reference sequence). Here the CDR3 DNA reads TGTGCCAGCAGTTCGGGACAGGGATACACCGGGGAGCTGTTTTTT. Its protein product is CASSSGQGYTGELFF.

The J gene is TRBJ2-3, the V gene TRBV18; no firm D call. The CDR3 loop spans 14 amino acids. V was clipped by 3 bases and J by 5 bases, with 12 bases between them. Germline lookup yields CDR1 KGHSH and CDR2 LQKENI. In nucleotides, the CDR3 is TGTGCCAGCTCACCGAATCCCGACGGAGATACGCAGTATTTT. Its translation: CASSPNPDGDTQYF. The full variable domain, completed using reference TRBV18 and TRBJ2-3, is NAGVMQNPRHLVRRRGQEARLRCSPMKGHSHVYWYRQLPEEGLKFMVYLQKENIIDESGMPKERFSAEFPKEGPSILRIQQVVRGDSAAYFCASSPNPDGDTQYFGPGTRLTVL.

This clone was counted between two and nine times. The gene calls are TRBV28 and TRBJ1-1; TRBD1 matches at 7 bases. The CDR3 is 15 amino acids. Looked up from germline, CDR1 is MDHEN and CDR2 is SYDVKM. Unmatched junction bases numbered 4, after V lost 3 bases and J lost 0 bases. The CDR3 DNA sequence: TGTGCCAGCAGTTTGGGACAGAAATTGAACACTGAAGCTTTCTTT. Protein: CASSLGQKLNTEAFF.

CDR3 protein: CASSLRTGGLTDTQYF. Written as DNA, the CDR3 is TGTGCCAGTAGTCTTAGGACAGGGGGGTTAACAGATACGCAGTATTTT. V is TRBV19 and J is TRBJ2-3; 10 bases are shared with TRBD1. V was pared by 5 bases and J by 3 bases, with 8 bases of the junction left unmatched. Germline values: CDR1 LNHDA, CDR2 SQIVND (reference sequence). This CDR3 contains 16 residues. The whole variable domain, filled in from reference TRBV19 and TRBJ2-3, reads DGGITQSPKYLFRKEGQNVTLSCEQNLNHDAMYWYRQDPGQGLRLIYYSQIVNDFQKGDIAEGYSVSREKKESFPLTVTSAQKNPTAFYLCASSLRTGGLTDTQYFGPGTRLTVL.

This chain connects TRBV10-3 to TRBJ1-1; the D gene is possibly TRBD1 (6 bases). The germline gives CDR1 ENHRY, CDR2 SYGVKD. CDR3 length: 14 amino acids. Trimming pared 6 bases from V and 7 bases from J, leaving 18 bases between. CDR3 loop: CAISARQARGEAFF. CDR3 coding DNA: TGTGCCATCAGCGCACGACAGGCCAGGGGTGAAGCTTTCTTT.